The 30 T cell receptor beta chains below come from one sample, sequenced in a study of Ad26.COV2.S vaccination and SARS-CoV-2 variants. TCRdb's copy holds only in-frame clones and misses some; the assay was immunoSEQ multiplex PCR. The data show more than 300,000 clones, with around 88% seen just once and roughly 4.8% held by the top ten. As for treatment: over 15 received Ad26.COV2.S at low or high dose, single or two shots; about 5 received placebo; per-sample allocation not given. All samples were drawn on day 63, counting from the first vaccine or placebo injection. Source: peripheral blood, taken in a trial of Ad26.COV2.S vaccine versus placebo. The receptors stem from a person between 18 and 60 years old who received the Ad26.COV2.S COVID-19 vaccine or a placebo.

The J gene is TRBJ1-5, the V gene TRBV2; 8 positions match TRBD1. The junction had 3 bases not matched to a gene; V was cut back by 6 bases and J by 2 bases. The germline V gene encodes CDR1 SNHLY and CDR2 FYNNEI. This CDR3 contains 14 residues. CDR3 nucleotides: TGTGCCAGCAGGGAGACAGGGGGCAATCAGCCCCAGCATTTT. Protein sequence: CASRETGGNQPQHF.

The rearrangement uses TRBV19 and TRBJ2-1; 7 positions agree with TRBD2. CDR1 and CDR2 (germline): LNHDA, SQIVND (reference sequence). With V trimmed by 3 bases and J by 9 bases, 11 bases remained unmatched. The CDR3 is 15 residues long. CDR3 amino acids: CASSMGPGRAIEQFF. CDR3 bases: TGTGCCAGTAGTATGGGTCCAGGGAGGGCAATTGAGCAGTTCTTC.

V usage is TRBV7-2 and J usage is TRBJ2-1; maybe TRBD1 (6 bases). Trimming took off 5 bases at V and 0 bases at J, with 20 bases between the two ends. Germline CDR1 and CDR2: SGHTA and FQGNSA. The CDR3 spans 18 residues. Here the CDR3 reads CASSQDSWYSGSYNEQFF. CDR3 in DNA: TGTGCCAGCAGCCAGGACAGTTGGTACTCAGGCTCCTACAATGAGCAGTTCTTC.

This rearrangement joins TRBV30 to TRBJ2-7; 7 bases are shared with TRBD2. Germline V gene sequence: CDR1 GTSNPN, CDR2 SVGIG (reference sequence). V was pared by 3 bases and J by 1 base, with 3 bases of the junction left unmatched. The CDR3 has 13 amino acids. The CDR3 sequence is CAWSRGGSYEQYF. CDR3 nucleotides: TGTGCCTGGAGCCGGGGAGGGTCCTACGAGCAGTACTTC. Complete variable domain (other parts from reference TRBV30 and TRBJ2-7): SQTIHQWPATLVQPVGSPLSLECTVEGTSNPNLYWYRQAAGRGLQLLFYSVGIGQISSEVPQNLSASRPQDRQFILSSKKLLLSDSGFYLCAWSRGGSYEQYFGPGTRLTVT.

The V call is TRBV11-2, the J call TRBJ1-1, with D perhaps TRBD1 (5 bases). The CDR3 runs to 14 residues. With 4 bases removed from V and 3 bases from J, the gap between germline ends came to 12 bases. Germline lookup yields CDR1 SGHAT and CDR2 FQNNGV. CDR3 nucleotides: TGTGCCAGCAGCTCCCACGGGACGGACACTGAAGCTTTCTTT. Translation: CASSSHGTDTEAFF.

V usage is TRBV11-2 and J usage is TRBJ1-1, with D possibly matching TRBD1 (5 bases). V shed 8 bases and J shed 1 base, with 11 bases lying between them. CDR3 length equals 13 residues. Germline V CDR1 and CDR2: SGHAT, FQNNGV. CDR3 protein: CASGAGPNTEAFF. The CDR3 coding sequence is TGTGCCAGCGGCGCGGGGCCGAACACTGAAGCTTTCTTT.

This rearrangement joins TRBV29-1 to TRBJ1-1; D not resolved. V was clipped by 1 base and J by 7 bases, with 10 bases between them. The CDR3 totals 12 residues. Germline CDR1 SQVTM, CDR2 ANQGSEA. CDR3 protein: CSVEGPTGEAFF. CDR3 bases: TGCAGCGTTGAAGGTCCGACGGGTGAAGCTTTCTTT.

The chain joins TRBV28 to TRBJ2-5; 13 bases map to TRBD2. V shed 5 bases, J shed 5 bases, and the junction held 5 bases outside the gene matches. The germline CDR1 and CDR2 sequences are MDHEN and SYDVKM. The CDR3 is made up of 15 amino acids. CDR3 residues: CASSNGLAGAETQYF. CDR3 coding DNA: TGTGCCAGCAGTAACGGACTAGCGGGAGCGGAGACCCAGTACTTC.

The V and J genes are TRBV7-2 and TRBJ2-5; the D gene is possibly TRBD2 (7 bases). CDR1 is SGHTA, CDR2 FQGNSA, per germline. Trimming took off 5 bases at V and 2 bases at J, with 18 bases between the two ends. The CDR3 runs to 16 residues. In DNA, the CDR3 is TGTGCCAGCAGCCCCCAGGGGCGGGGGCCACAAGAGACCCAGTACTTC. It translates to CASSPQGRGPQETQYF.

This clone has a single count. This rearrangement joins TRBV11-2 to TRBJ2-1, with D possibly matching TRBD2 (6 bases). This CDR3 is 16 amino acids long. Germline assignment: CDR1 SGHAT and CDR2 FQNNGV. Between the trimmed V and J ends, which lost 1 base and 4 bases, there was a span of 14 bases. The CDR3 loop is CASSLVGGLSYNEQFF. Here the CDR3 DNA reads TGTGCCAGCAGCTTAGTCGGGGGTTTGAGTTACAATGAGCAGTTCTTC.

The chain links TRBV27 to TRBJ2-1; possible D gene TRBD2, 7 bases. Looked up from germline, CDR1 is MNHEY and CDR2 is SMNVEV (reference sequence). V lost 3 bases and J 5 bases, leaving 11 bases between the germline ends. The CDR3 has 14 residues. The DNA of the CDR3 is TGTGCCAGCAGTTTGGGGCGGGGGCACAATGAGCAGTTCTTC. Its protein is CASSLGRGHNEQFF.

The V and J genes are TRBV12-5 and TRBJ1-1; D is undetermined. The germline V and J ends were trimmed by 5 bases and 1 base, with 5 bases remaining between them. Germline assignment: CDR1 LGHNT and CDR2 FRNRAP. The CDR3 runs to 12 residues. CDR3 DNA: TGTGCTAGTGGTCCGCAGAACACTGAAGCTTTCTTT. Protein: CASGPQNTEAFF.

The chain joins TRBV2 to TRBJ1-1, with D hard to call. The CDR3 is 11 residues long. Germline V lookup: CDR1 SNHLY, CDR2 FYNNEI. Trimming removed 4 bases at V and 8 bases at J, with 8 bases between. CDR3 sequence (DNA): TGTGCCAGCAGTGTGGTAGGGGAAGCTTTCTTT. Translating it yields CASSVVGEAFF.

The rearrangement links TRBV18 to TRBJ2-7; TRBD2 agrees at 10 bases. Losses at the gene ends were 2 bases for V and 0 bases for J; bases not matched to a gene: 1. This CDR3 region has 15 residues. Per the germline V gene, CDR1 is KGHSH and CDR2 is LQKENI. The CDR3: CASSPTSGTSYEQYF. Here the CDR3 DNA reads TGTGCCAGCTCACCAACTAGCGGGACCTCCTACGAGCAGTACTTC.

The rearrangement uses TRBV12-3 or TRBV12-4 and TRBJ2-2; D not resolved. This CDR3 contains 12 residues. The germline V and J ends were trimmed by 4 bases and 13 bases, with 13 bases remaining between them. CDR3 nucleotides: TGTGCCAGCAGTTCTCCCCCCGGACGGCTGTTTTTT. It translates to CASSSPPGRLFF.

This clone was seen only once. The genes are TRBV19 and TRBJ2-1; D is ambiguous. The V end was cut by 5 bases, the J end by 2 bases, with 10 bases between. Germline V gene sequence: CDR1 LNHDA, CDR2 SQIVND (reference sequence). This CDR3 has 14 amino acids. The CDR3, as DNA: TGTGCCAGTAGTGGGGTTGTCCCCTACAATGAGCAGTTCTTC. It translates to CASSGVVPYNEQFF.

CDR3 loop: CASSASANSGNTIYF. The CDR3 DNA is TGTGCCAGCAGCGCCAGCGCGAACTCTGGAAACACCATATATTTT. The V and J genes are TRBV3-1 (or the pseudogene TRBV3-2) and TRBJ1-3; no definite D call. Trimming took 5 bases from V and 0 from J, leaving 11 bases between them. The germline gives CDR1 LGHDT, CDR2 YNNKEL (reference sequence). The CDR3 totals 15 residues.

V is TRBV18 and J is TRBJ2-5; D not certain. Looked up from germline, CDR1 is KGHSH and CDR2 is LQKENI. V gave up 2 bases and J gave up 5 bases, with 15 bases separating them. CDR3 length equals 15 residues. CDR3 in amino acids: CASSPEAVLSETQYF. The CDR3 nucleotides are TGTGCCAGCTCACCAGAGGCCGTCTTATCGGAGACCCAGTACTTC.

In DNA form, the CDR3 reads TGTGCCAGTAGACAGGGTTCCTACGAGCAGTACTTC. Translating it yields CASRQGSYEQYF. The chain uses TRBV5-6 and TRBJ2-7; 7 positions agree with TRBD1. Germline trimming cut 8 bases from V and 1 base from J; bases unmatched to any gene: 3. Germline V CDR1 and CDR2: SGHDT, YYEEEE. The CDR3 length is 12 residues.

This chain connects TRBV5-1 to TRBJ2-3; TRBD2 matches 11 bases. After removal of 4 bases from V and 0 bases from J, the junction contained 7 bases not matched to a gene. In germline, CDR1 is SGHRS, CDR2 YFSETQ. The CDR3 runs 17 residues. The CDR3 loop is CASSHGTSGASTDTQYF. CDR3 DNA: TGCGCCAGCAGCCATGGGACTAGCGGCGCTAGCACAGATACGCAGTATTTT.

J is TRBJ2-3 and V is TRBV6-1; D possibly corresponds to TRBD2 (5 bases). This CDR3 has 16 residues. V dropped 4 bases and J dropped 0 bases, with 14 bases sitting between them. The V gene's germline CDR1 is MNHNS and CDR2 SASEGT. The CDR3 here is CASSGPIIASTDTQYF. In DNA form, the CDR3 reads TGTGCCAGCAGTGGGCCCATTATAGCGAGCACAGATACGCAGTATTTT.

There are a few counts of this clone. The J gene is TRBJ2-1, the V gene TRBV6-5, with a possible D match to TRBD2 (5 bases). The length of the CDR3 is 14 residues. Germline V gene data show CDR1 as MNHEY and CDR2 as SVGAGI. Trimming took 5 bases from V and 3 from J, leaving 11 bases between them. The CDR3 region is CASSTRALYNEQFF. The CDR3 region has the DNA TGTGCCAGCAGTACTAGGGCACTCTACAATGAGCAGTTCTTC.

The chain uses TRBV7-9 and TRBJ1-1; the D is unclear. CDR1 is SEHNR, CDR2 FQNEAQ, per germline (reference sequence). The CDR3 has 13 residues. V was shortened by 6 bases and J by 0 bases, with 8 bases between the two germline ends. The DNA for the CDR3 is TGTGCCAGCAGTTCCAGATTGAACACTGAAGCTTTCTTT. Amino acids: CASSSRLNTEAFF.

The rearrangement joins TRBV19 to TRBJ1-4; TRBD1 is a possible D gene (6 bases). The CDR3 sequence is 13 residues long. Germline values: CDR1 LNHDA, CDR2 SQIVND (reference sequence). V was trimmed by 5 bases and J by 9 bases, leaving 13 bases between them. CDR3 nucleotides: TGTGCCAGTAGTGGGGGACACGCACAAAAACTGTTTTTT. It yields the protein CASSGGHAQKLFF.

The CDR3 protein is CASSPSRTSTDTQYF. The CDR3 bases are TGTGCCAGTAGCCCGAGCAGAACTAGCACAGATACGCAGTATTTT. The chain carries TRBV19 and TRBJ2-3; D remains unclear. The germline gives CDR1 LNHDA, CDR2 SQIVND (reference sequence). The CDR3 sequence is 15 residues long. V was clipped by 6 bases and J by 0 bases, with 13 bases between them.

The V and J genes are TRBV19 and TRBJ1-1; TRBD1 matches 9 bases. Germline assignment: CDR1 LNHDA and CDR2 SQIVND (reference sequence). The CDR3 has 15 amino acids. Trimming took 5 bases from V and 3 from J; bases not matched to a gene: 7. The CDR3 bases are TGTGCCAGTAGTCCCTGGGACAGGGAGGACACTGAAGCTTTCTTT. This translates into CASSPWDREDTEAFF.

V and J are TRBV4-1 and TRBJ2-6; D unclear. CDR3 length: 15 residues. Between the trimmed V and J ends, which lost 1 base and 1 base, there was a span of 5 bases. CDR1 and CDR2 (germline): MGHRA, YSYEKL. In DNA, the CDR3 is TGCGCCAGCAGCCAAGCCGTGTCTGGGGCCAACGTCCTGACTTTC. It yields the protein CASSQAVSGANVLTF.

The rearrangement uses TRBV19 and TRBJ2-7; D possibly corresponds to TRBD2 (6 bases). The germline gives CDR1 LNHDA, CDR2 SQIVND (reference sequence). Trimming removed 9 bases at V and 5 bases at J, with 17 bases between. This CDR3 has 13 amino acids. Here the CDR3 reads CASRGTASHEQYF. CDR3 sequence (DNA): TGTGCCAGCAGAGGGACTGCTAGCCACGAGCAGTACTTC.

The V call is TRBV5-4, the J call TRBJ2-5; either TRBD1 or TRBD2 may supply D (5 bases each). The germline CDR1 and CDR2 sequences are SGHNT and YYREEE (reference sequence). Trimming left V 4 bases short and J 5 bases short, with 9 bases between. This CDR3 has 12 amino acids. CDR3 sequence: CASSRDEETQYF. The CDR3 DNA reads TGTGCCAGCAGCCGGGACGAGGAGACCCAGTACTTC.

The J gene is TRBJ2-1, the V gene TRBV5-1; D might be TRBD1 (6 bases). The CDR3 has 12 amino acids. Germline V gives CDR1 SGHRS, CDR2 YFSETQ. The V end lost 5 bases, the J end lost 7 bases, and 10 bases lay between the germline ends. The CDR3 loop is CASSAQGNEQFF. The CDR3 DNA reads TGCGCCAGCAGTGCTCAGGGGAATGAGCAGTTCTTC.